One and the same sample provided the 2 T cell receptor beta chains below, sequenced in a study of blood T cell repertoires in COVID-19. This table comes from immunoSEQ multiplex PCR, and its TCRdb copy is limited to in-frame clones, with some not included. Here the sample spans 150,000 to 200,000 clones, 86% being singletons. The sequencing input was peripheral blood. The receptor source for this set is a man between 60 and 75 years old with acute or convalescent COVID-19.

This chain joins TRBV5-4 and TRBJ2-3; 14 positions agree with TRBD2. CDR1 SGHNT and CDR2 YYREEE come from the germline V gene (reference sequence). The CDR3 has 16 residues. J lost 3 bases, V lost 5 bases, and 5 bases had no gene match. This chain's CDR3 is CASRTGTSGSTDTQYF. As DNA, the CDR3 is TGTGCCAGCAGGACTGGGACTAGCGGGAGTACAGATACGCAGTATTTT.

This chain joins TRBV5-5 and TRBJ2-3; D unclear. This CDR3 has 15 residues. The V end lost 1 base, the J end lost 2 bases, and 11 bases lay between the germline ends. Germline loops: CDR1 SGHKS, CDR2 YYEKEE (reference sequence). The CDR3 spells CASSLLTVDTDTQYF. The CDR3 region has the DNA TGTGCCAGCAGCTTGCTAACAGTCGACACAGATACGCAGTATTTT.